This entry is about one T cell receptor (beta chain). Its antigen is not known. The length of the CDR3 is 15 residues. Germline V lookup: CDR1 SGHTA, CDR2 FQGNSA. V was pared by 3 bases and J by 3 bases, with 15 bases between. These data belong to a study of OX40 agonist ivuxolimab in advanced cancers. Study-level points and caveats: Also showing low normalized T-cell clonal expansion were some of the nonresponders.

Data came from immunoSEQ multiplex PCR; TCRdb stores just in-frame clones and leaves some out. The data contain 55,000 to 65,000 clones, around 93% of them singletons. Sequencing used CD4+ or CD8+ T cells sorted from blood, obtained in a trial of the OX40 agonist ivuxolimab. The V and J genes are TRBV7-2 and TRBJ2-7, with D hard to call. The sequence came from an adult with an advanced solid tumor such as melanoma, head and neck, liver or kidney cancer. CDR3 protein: CASSFSVNLGYEQYF. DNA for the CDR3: TGTGCCAGCAGCTTTTCGGTAAACCTGGGCTACGAGCAGTACTTC.